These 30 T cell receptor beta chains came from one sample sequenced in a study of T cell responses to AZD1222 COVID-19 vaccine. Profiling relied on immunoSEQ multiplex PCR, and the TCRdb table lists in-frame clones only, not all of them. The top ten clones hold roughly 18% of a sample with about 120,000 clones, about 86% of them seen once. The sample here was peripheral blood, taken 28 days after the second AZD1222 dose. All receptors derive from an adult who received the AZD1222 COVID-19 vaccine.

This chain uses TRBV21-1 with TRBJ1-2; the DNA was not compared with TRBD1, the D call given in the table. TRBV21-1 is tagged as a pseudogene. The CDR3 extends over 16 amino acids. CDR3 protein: CASSKVSGDINYGYTF. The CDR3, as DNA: TGTGCCAGCAGCAAAGTGTCAGGGGACATCAACTATGGCTACACCTTC.

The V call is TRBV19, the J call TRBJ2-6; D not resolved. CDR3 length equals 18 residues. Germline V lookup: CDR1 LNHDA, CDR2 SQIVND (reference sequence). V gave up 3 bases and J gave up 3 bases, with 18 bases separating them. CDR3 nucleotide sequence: TGTGCCAGTAGTATCAAGGGTCTAACCCCTAGTGGGGCCAACGTCCTGACTTTC. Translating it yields CASSIKGLTPSGANVLTF.

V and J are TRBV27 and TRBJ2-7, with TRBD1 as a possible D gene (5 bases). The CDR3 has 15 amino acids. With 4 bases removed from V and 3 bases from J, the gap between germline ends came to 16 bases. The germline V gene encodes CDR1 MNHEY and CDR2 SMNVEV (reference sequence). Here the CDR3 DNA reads TGTGCCAGCAGTTCCCTCATGACAGCTGACTACGAGCAGTACTTC. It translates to CASSSLMTADYEQYF.

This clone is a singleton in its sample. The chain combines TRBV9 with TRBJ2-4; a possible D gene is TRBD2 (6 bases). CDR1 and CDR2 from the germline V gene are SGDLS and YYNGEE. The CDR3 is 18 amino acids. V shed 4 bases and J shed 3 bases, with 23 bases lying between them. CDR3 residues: CASSPGPKGLLFKNIQYF. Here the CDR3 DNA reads TGTGCCAGCAGCCCCGGCCCCAAGGGACTCCTCTTCAAAAACATTCAGTACTTC.

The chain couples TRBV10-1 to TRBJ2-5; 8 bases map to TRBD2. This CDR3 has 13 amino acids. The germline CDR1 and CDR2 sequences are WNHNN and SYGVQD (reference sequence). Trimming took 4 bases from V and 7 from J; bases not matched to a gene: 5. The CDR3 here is CASSASGLGTQYF. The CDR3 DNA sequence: TGCGCCAGCAGTGCTAGCGGGTTAGGGACCCAGTACTTC.

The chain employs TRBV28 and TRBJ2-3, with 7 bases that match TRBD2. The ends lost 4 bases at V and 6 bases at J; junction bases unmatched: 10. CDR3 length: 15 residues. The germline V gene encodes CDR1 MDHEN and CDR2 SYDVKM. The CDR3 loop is CASSWVGTIMDTQYF. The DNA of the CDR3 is TGTGCCAGCAGTTGGGTGGGGACTATCATGGATACGCAGTATTTT.

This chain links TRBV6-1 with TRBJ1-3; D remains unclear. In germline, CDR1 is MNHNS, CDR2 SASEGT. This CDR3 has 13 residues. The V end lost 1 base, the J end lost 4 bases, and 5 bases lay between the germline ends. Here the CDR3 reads CASSEGIGNTIYF. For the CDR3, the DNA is TGTGCCAGCAGTGAAGGTATAGGAAACACCATATATTTT.

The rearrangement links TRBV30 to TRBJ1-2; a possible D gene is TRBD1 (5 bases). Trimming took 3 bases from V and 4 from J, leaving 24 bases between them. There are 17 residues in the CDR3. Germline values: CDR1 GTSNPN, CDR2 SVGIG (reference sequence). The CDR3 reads CAWRYTMGVRPPYGYTF. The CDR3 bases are TGTGCCTGGAGATATACTATGGGGGTCAGGCCGCCCTATGGCTACACCTTC.

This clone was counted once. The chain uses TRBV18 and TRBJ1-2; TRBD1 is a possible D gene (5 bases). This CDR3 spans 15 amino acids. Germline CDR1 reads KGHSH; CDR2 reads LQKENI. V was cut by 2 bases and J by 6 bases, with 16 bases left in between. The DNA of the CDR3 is TGTGCCAGCTCACCAAACGGGGCACACGGGGATGGCTACACCTTC. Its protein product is CASSPNGAHGDGYTF.

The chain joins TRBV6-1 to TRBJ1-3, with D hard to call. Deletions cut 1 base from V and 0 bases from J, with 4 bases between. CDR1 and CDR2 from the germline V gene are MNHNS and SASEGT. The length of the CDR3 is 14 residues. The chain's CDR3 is CASSEENSGNTIYF. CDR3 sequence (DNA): TGTGCCAGCAGTGAAGAAAACTCTGGAAACACCATATATTTT.

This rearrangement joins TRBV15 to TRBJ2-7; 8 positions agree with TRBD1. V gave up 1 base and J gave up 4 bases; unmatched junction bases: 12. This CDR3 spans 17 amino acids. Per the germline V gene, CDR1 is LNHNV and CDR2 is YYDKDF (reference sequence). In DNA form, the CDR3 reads TGTGCCACCAGCAGAGTATCTTTCCGGACAGGGTCTTACGAGCAGTACTTC. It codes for CATSRVSFRTGSYEQYF.

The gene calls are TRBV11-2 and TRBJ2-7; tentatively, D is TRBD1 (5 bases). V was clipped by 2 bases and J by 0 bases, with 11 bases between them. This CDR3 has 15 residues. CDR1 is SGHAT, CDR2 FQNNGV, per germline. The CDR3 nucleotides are TGTGCCAGCAGCTTAAATCCAGGGAACTCCTACGAGCAGTACTTC. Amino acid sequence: CASSLNPGNSYEQYF.

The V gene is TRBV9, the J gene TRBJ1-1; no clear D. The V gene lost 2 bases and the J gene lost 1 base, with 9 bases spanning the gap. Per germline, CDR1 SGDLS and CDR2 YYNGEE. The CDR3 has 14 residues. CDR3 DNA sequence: TGTGCCAGCAGCGTTCGTGGATCGAACACTGAAGCTTTCTTT. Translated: CASSVRGSNTEAFF. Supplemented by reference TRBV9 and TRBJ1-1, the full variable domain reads DSGVTQTPKHLITATGQRVTLRCSPRSGDLSVYWYQQSLDQGLQFLIQYYNGEERAKGNILERFSAQQFPDLHSELNLSSLELGDSALYFCASSVRGSNTEAFFGQGTRLTVV.

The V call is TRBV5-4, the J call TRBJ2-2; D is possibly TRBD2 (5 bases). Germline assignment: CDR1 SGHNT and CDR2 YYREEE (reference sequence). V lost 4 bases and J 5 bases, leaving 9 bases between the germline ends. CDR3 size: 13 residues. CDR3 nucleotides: TGTGCCAGCAGCCCACGGGGAACCGGGGAGCTGTTTTTT. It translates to CASSPRGTGELFF.

The CDR3 protein is CASSPTAGFNEQFF. The CDR3 region has the DNA TGTGCCAGCAGCCCTACCGCGGGGTTCAATGAGCAGTTCTTC. The chain employs TRBV11-3 and TRBJ2-1; D is possibly TRBD2 (6 bases). The V gene lost 5 bases and the J gene lost 6 bases, with 14 bases spanning the gap. This CDR3 is built from 14 residues. Germline V gives CDR1 SGHNT, CDR2 YENEEA.

CDR3 loop: CASSPAGQGEQYF. CDR3 bases: TGTGCCAGCAGCCCCGCGGGACAGGGCGAGCAGTACTTC. This chain connects TRBV9 to TRBJ2-7, with 9 bases fitting TRBD1. The ends lost 4 bases at V and 6 bases at J; junction bases unmatched: 5. The CDR3 is 13 residues long. Germline V CDR1 and CDR2: SGDLS, YYNGEE.

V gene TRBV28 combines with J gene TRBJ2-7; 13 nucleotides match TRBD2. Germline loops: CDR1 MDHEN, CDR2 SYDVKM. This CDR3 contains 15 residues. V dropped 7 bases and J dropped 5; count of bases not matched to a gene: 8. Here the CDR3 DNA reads TGTGCCAGCACTCTAAGGGGACTAGCGGGAAACGAGCAGTACTTC. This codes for CASTLRGLAGNEQYF. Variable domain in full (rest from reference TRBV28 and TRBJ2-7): DVKVTQSSRYLVKRTGEKVFLECVQDMDHENMFWYRQDPGLGLRLIYFSYDVKMKEKGDIPEGYSVSREKKERFSLILESASTNQTSMYLCASTLRGLAGNEQYFGPGTRLTVT.

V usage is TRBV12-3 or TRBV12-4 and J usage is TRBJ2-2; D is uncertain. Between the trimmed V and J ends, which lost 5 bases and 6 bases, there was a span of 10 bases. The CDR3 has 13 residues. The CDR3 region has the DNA TGTGCCAGCAGTCTCGTGACCCCCGGGGAGCTGTTTTTT. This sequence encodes CASSLVTPGELFF.

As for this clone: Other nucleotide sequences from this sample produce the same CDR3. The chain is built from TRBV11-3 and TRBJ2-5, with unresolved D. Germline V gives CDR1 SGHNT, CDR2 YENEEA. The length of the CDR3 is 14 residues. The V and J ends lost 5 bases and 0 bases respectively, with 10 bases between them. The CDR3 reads CASSLGPYQETQYF. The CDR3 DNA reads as TGTGCCAGCAGCCTCGGGCCATACCAAGAGACCCAGTACTTC.

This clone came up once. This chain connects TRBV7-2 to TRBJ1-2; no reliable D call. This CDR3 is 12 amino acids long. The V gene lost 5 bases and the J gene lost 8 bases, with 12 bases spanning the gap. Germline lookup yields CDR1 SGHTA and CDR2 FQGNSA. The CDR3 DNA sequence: TGTGCCAGCAGCACGTCCCGGAGCGGCTACACCTTC. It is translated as CASSTSRSGYTF.

In nucleotides, the CDR3 is TGTGCCAGCACCCCTTCTGGAAACACCATATATTTT. Protein: CASTPSGNTIYF. The gene calls are TRBV25-1 and TRBJ1-3, with no clear D. Germline lookup yields CDR1 MGHDK and CDR2 SYGVNS. Trimming took off 7 bases at V and 1 base at J, with 5 bases between the two ends. This CDR3 region has 12 residues.

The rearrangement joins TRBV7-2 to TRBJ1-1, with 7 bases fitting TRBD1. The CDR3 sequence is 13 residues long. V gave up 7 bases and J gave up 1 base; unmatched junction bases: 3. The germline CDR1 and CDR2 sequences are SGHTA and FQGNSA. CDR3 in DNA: TGTGCCAGCATGGGACAGCCGAACACTGAAGCTTTCTTT. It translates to CASMGQPNTEAFF.

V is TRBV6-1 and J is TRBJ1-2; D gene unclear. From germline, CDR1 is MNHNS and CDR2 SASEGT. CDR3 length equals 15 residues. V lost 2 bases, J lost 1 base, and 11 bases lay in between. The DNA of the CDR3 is TGTGCCAGCAGTGAACAGATGGCAGATAACTATGGCTACACCTTC. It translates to CASSEQMADNYGYTF.

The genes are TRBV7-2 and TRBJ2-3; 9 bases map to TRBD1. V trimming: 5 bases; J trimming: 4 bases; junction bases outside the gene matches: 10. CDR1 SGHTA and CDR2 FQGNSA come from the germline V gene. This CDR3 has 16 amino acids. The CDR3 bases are TGTGCCAGCAGCCTCGCGACAGGGGGATGGTCAGATACGCAGTATTTT. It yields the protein CASSLATGGWSDTQYF.

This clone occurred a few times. As DNA, the CDR3 is TGTGCCAGCAGCTTAGCCCCTGGCGGGGGGCGGGAGACCCAGTACTTC. Translating gives CASSLAPGGGRETQYF. V usage is TRBV7-2 and J usage is TRBJ2-5, with 8 bases identical to TRBD2. Trimming took 0 bases from V and 5 from J; bases not matched to a gene: 8. The CDR3 runs to 16 residues. Germline-derived CDR1 and CDR2 are SGHTA and FQGNSA.

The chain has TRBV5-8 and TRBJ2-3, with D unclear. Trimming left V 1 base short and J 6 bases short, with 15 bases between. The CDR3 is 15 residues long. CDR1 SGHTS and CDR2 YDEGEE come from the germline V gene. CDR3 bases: TGTGCCAGCAGCTTGAAAGTCTTCCGTGCGGATACGCAGTATTTT. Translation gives CASSLKVFRADTQYF.

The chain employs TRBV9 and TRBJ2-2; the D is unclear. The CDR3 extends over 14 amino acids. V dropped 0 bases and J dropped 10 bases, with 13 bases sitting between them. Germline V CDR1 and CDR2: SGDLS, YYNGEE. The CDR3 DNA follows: TGTGCCAGCAGCGTAGCTGTCGGCCAGTCGGAGCTGTTTTTT. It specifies CASSVAVGQSELFF.

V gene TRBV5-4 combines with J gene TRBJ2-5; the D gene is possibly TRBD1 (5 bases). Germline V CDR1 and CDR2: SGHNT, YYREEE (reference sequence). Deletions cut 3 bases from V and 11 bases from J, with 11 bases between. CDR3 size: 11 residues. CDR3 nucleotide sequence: TGTGCCAGCAGCTCCAGGGAAGGGCAGTACTTC. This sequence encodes CASSSREGQYF.

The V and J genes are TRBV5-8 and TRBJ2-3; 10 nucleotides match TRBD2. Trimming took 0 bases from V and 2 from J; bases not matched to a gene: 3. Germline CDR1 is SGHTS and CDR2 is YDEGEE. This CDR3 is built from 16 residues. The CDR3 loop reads CASSLGTSGFTDTQYF. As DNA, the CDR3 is TGTGCCAGCAGCTTGGGGACTAGCGGCTTCACAGATACGCAGTATTTT.

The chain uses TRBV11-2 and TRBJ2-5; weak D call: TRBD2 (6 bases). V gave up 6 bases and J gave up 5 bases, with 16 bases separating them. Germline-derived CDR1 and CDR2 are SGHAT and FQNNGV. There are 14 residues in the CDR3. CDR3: CASRTGGPGETQYF. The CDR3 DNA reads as TGTGCCAGCAGAACCGGGGGTCCGGGGGAGACCCAGTACTTC.